The entry below describes one TCR beta chain. This clone's antigen is unknown. Base-call qualities are not available, and no considerably larger clone is one nucleotide away. Library preparation used the immunoSEQ multiplex PCR assay. This immuneACCESS table, as held by TCRdb, lists in-frame sequences with V and J called but not all clones. Of the missing ones, under half trace to an unresolved V gene in checked studies; the others have no known cause. The sample records some 74,000 clones, 80% to 95% of which are singletons. The top ten clones comprise approximately 2.1% of the sample. Via the germline V gene (reference sequence), CDR1 is LNHNV and CDR2 YYDKDF. Trimmed from V: 1 base; trimmed from J: 3 bases; junction bases lacking a gene match: 2. The CDR3 numbers 15 residues from cysteine through phenylalanine. The only DNA kept is the CDR3, 45 bases in frame from the first base. This sample was included in a study of T cell changes during pregnancy in multiple sclerosis (dated by TCRdb to about 2019). Broadly, across the study: Changes in the T cell repertoire over the course of pregnancy were examined in this study in women with multiple sclerosis.

The V and J segments used are TRBV15 and TRBJ2-2; 7 of the junction bases match TRBD2. The sample in question was peripheral blood, obtained before pregnancy. The receptor was derived from a female donor with multiple sclerosis, enrolled in a pregnancy study. CDR3 protein: CATSRVTSDTGELFF. The DNA sequence is given as TGTGCCACCAGCAGAGTTACTAGCGACACCGGGGAGCTGTTTTTT. This CDR3, with the reference TRBV15 and TRBJ2-2 proteins standing in past its ends, gives the full variable domain DAMVIQNPRYQVTQFGKPVTLSCSQTLNHNVMYWYQQKSSQAPKLLFHYYDKDFNNEADTPDNFQSRRPNTSFCFLDIRSPGLGDTAMYLCATSRVTSDTGELFFGEGSRLTVL.